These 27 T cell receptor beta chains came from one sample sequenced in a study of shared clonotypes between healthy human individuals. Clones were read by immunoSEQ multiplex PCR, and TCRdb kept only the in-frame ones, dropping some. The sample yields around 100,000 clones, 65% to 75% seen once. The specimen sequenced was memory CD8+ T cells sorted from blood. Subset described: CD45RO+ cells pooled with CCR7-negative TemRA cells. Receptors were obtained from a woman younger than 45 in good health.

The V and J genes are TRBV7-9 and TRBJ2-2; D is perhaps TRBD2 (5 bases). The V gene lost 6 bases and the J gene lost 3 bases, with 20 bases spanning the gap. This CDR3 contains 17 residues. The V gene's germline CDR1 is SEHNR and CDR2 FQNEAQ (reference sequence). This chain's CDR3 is CASRKRFGPGDTGELFF. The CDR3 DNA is TGTGCCAGCAGAAAACGTTTCGGACCCGGGGACACCGGGGAGCTGTTTTTT.

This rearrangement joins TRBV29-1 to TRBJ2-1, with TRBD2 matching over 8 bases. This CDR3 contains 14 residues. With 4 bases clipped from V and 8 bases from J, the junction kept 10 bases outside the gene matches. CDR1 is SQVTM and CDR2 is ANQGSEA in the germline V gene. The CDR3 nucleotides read TGCAGCGTTGGGGGCGCTAGCGGGTCCGATGAGCAGTTCTTC. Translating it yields CSVGGASGSDEQFF.

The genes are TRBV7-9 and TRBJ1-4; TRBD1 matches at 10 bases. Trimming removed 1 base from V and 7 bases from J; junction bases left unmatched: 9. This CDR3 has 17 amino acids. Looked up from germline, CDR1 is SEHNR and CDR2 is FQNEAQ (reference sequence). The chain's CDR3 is CASSLGRDRGWGEKLFF. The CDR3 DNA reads TGTGCCAGCAGCTTAGGCCGGGACAGGGGATGGGGTGAAAAACTGTTTTTT. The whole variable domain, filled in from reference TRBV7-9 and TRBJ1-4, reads DTGVSQNPRHKITKRGQNVTFRCDPISEHNRLYWYRQTLGQGPEFLTYFQNEAQLEKSRLLSDRFSAERPKGSFSTLEIQRTEQGDSAMYLCASSLGRDRGWGEKLFFGSGTQLSVL.

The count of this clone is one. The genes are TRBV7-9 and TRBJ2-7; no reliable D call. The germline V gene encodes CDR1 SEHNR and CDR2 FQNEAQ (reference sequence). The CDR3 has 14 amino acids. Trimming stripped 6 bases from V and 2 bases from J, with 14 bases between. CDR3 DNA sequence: TGTGCCAGCAGTTCCTTGACTGATACCTACGAGCAGTACTTC. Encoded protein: CASSSLTDTYEQYF.

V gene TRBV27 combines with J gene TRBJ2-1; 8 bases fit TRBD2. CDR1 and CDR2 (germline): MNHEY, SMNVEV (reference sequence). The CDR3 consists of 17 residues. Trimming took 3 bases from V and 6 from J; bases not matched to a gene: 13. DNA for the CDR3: TGTGCCAGCAGTTTGGATGGGAAGACTAGCGTAACCAATGAGCAGTTCTTC. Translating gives CASSLDGKTSVTNEQFF.

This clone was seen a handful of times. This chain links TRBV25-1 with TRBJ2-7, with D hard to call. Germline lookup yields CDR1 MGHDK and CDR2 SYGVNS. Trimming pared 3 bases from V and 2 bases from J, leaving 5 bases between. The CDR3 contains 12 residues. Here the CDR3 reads CASSDSTYEQYF. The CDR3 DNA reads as TGTGCCAGCAGTGACAGCACCTACGAGCAGTACTTC.

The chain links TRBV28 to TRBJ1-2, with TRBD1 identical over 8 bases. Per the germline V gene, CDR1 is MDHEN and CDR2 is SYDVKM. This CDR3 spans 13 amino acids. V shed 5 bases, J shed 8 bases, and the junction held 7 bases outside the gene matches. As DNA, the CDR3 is TGTGCCAGCAGTGCCGGACAGGGAGGAGGCTACACCTTC. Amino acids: CASSAGQGGGYTF.

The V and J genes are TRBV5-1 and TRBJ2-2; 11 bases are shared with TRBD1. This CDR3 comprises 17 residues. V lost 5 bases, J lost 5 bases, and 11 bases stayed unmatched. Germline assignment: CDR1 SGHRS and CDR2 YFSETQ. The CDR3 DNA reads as TGCGCCAGCAGAGCAAGCTCCCGGGACAGGGGGACCGGGGAGCTGTTTTTT. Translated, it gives CASRASSRDRGTGELFF.

The CDR3 loop reads CASSHESGRGGDEQYF. The DNA of the CDR3 is TGTGCCAGCAGCCACGAAAGCGGGAGAGGGGGTGACGAGCAGTACTTC. The chain couples TRBV7-2 to TRBJ2-7; 8 nucleotides line up with TRBD2. Germline CDR1 is SGHTA and CDR2 is FQGNSA. The CDR3 contains 16 residues. Trimming cost V 5 bases and J 5 bases; bases outside gene matches: 14.

The CDR3 DNA is TGTGCCAGCAGTTACCTGAACGAGCAGTACTTC. Translating gives CASSYLNEQYF. This chain links TRBV6-6 with TRBJ2-7; the D is unclear. The ends were cut back, 2 bases at V and 5 bases at J, with 4 bases in the middle. There are 11 residues in the CDR3. In germline, CDR1 is MNHNY, CDR2 SVGAGI (reference sequence).

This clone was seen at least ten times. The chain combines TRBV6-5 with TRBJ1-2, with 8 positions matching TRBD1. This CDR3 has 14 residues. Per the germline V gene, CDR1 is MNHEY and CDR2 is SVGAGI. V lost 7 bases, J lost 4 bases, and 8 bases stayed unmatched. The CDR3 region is CASTSQGGGYGYTF. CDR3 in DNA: TGTGCCAGCACCTCACAGGGGGGAGGCTATGGCTACACCTTC.

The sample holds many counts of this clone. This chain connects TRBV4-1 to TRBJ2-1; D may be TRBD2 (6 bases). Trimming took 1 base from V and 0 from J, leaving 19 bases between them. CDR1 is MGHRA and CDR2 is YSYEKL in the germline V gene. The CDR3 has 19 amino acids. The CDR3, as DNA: TGCGCCAGCAGCCAAGGGACCACTAGCTTTCGGAGCTCCTACAATGAGCAGTTCTTC. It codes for CASSQGTTSFRSSYNEQFF.

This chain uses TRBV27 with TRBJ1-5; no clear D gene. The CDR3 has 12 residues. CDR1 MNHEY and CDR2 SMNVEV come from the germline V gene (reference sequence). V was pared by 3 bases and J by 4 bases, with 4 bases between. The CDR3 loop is CASSFQNQPQHF. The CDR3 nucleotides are TGTGCCAGCAGTTTTCAGAATCAGCCCCAGCATTTT.

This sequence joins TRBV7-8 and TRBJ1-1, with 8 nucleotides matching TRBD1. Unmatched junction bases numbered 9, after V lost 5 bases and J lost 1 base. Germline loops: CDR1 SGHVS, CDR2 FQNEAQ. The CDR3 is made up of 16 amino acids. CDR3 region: CASSPWTGRGNTEAFF. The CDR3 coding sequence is TGTGCCAGCAGCCCATGGACAGGGAGGGGGAACACTGAAGCTTTCTTT. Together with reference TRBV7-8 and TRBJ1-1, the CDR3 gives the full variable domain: GAGVSQSPRYKVAKRGQDVALRCDPISGHVSLFWYQQALGQGPEFLTYFQNEAQLDKSGLPSDRFFAERPEGSVSTLKIQRTQQEDSAVYLCASSPWTGRGNTEAFFGQGTRLTVV.

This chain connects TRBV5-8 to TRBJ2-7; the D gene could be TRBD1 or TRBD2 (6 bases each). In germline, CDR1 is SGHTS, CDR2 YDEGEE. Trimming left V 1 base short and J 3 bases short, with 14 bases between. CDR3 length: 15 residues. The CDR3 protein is CASSLPEGVGYEQYF. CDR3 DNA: TGTGCCAGCAGCTTGCCGGAGGGGGTAGGCTACGAGCAGTACTTC.

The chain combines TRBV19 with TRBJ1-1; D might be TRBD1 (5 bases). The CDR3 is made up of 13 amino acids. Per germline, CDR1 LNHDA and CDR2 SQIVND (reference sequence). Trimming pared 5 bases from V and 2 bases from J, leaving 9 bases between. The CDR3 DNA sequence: TGTGCCAGTAGTTTGGGGCGAAACACTGAAGCTTTCTTT. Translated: CASSLGRNTEAFF.

CDR3 in DNA: TGTGCCAGCAGTTCCGGACCGCGGGAGGGTCTCTACGAGCAGTACTTC. This translates into CASSSGPREGLYEQYF. The chain is built from TRBV27 and TRBJ2-7; TRBD2 matches 9 bases. Germline values: CDR1 MNHEY, CDR2 SMNVEV (reference sequence). The CDR3 has 16 residues. V lost 4 bases and J lost 3; bases outside the gene matches: 10.

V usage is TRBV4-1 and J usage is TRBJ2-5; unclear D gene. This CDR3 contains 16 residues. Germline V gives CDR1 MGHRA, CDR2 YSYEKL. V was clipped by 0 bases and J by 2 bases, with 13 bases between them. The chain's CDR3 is CASSQDLGRSQETQYF. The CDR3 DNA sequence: TGCGCCAGCAGCCAAGATCTTGGCCGTTCGCAAGAGACCCAGTACTTC.

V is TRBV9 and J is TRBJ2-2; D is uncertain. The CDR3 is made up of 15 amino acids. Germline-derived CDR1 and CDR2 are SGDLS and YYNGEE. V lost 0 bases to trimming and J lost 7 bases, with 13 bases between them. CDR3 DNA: TGTGCCAGCAGCGTAGCTTGGGGTGACGGCGGGGAGCTGTTTTTT. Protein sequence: CASSVAWGDGGELFF.

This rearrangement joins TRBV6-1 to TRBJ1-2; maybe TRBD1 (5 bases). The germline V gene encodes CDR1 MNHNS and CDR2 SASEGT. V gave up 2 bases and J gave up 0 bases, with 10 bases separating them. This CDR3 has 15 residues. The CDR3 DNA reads TGTGCCAGCAGTGAAACAGGTTTAGCTAACTATGGCTACACCTTC. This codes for CASSETGLANYGYTF.

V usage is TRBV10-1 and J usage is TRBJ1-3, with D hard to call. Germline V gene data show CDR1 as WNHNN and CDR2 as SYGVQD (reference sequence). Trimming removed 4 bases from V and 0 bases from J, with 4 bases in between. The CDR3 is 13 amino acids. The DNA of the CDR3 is TGCGCCAGCAGTGGCACCTCTGGAAACACCATATATTTT. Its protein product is CASSGTSGNTIYF.

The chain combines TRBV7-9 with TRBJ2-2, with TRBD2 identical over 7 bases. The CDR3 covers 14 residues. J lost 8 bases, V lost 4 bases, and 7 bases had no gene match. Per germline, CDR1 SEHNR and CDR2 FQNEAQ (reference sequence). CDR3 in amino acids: CASSWTTGRGELFF. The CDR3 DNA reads TGTGCCAGCAGCTGGACCACCGGGAGGGGGGAGCTGTTTTTT.

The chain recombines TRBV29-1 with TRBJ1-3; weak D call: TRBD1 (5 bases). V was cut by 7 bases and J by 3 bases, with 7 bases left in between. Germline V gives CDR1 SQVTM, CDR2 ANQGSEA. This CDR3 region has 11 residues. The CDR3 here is CSAQGGNTIYF. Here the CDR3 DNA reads TGCAGCGCTCAGGGTGGAAACACCATATATTTT.

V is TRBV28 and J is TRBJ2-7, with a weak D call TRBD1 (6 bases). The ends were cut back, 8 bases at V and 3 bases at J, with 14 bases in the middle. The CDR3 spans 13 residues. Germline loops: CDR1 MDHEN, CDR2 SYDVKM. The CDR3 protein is CASGQINDYEQYF. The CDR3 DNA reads TGTGCCAGCGGACAGATTAACGACTACGAGCAGTACTTC.

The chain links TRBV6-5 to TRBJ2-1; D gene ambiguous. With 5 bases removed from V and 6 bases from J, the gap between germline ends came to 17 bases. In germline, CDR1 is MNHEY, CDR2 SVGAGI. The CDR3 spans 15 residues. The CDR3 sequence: CASSHDSTTGNEQFF. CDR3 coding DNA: TGTGCCAGCAGTCACGACTCCACAACGGGCAATGAGCAGTTCTTC.

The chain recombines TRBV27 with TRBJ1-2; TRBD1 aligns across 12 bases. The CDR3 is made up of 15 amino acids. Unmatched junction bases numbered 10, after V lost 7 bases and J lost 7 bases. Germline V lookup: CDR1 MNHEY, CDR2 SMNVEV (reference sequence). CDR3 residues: CASTFVGTGGGGYTF. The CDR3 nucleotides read TGTGCCAGCACTTTCGTAGGGACAGGGGGCGGTGGCTACACCTTC.

CDR3 region: CATSSAFGTGGHEQYF. The CDR3 region has the DNA TGTGCCACCAGCAGCGCATTCGGGACAGGGGGCCACGAGCAGTACTTC. The V and J genes are TRBV15 and TRBJ2-5, with 12 nucleotides matching TRBD1. The J call is uncertain, as TRBJ2-7 better fits the DNA end. Germline V lookup: CDR1 LNHNV, CDR2 YYDKDF (reference sequence). The CDR3 has 16 amino acids.